Following are 10 T cell receptor beta chains from one sample sequenced in a study of low-dose radiotherapy and immunotherapy resistance in tumors. The time point here: after trial treatment. Documented treatment: LDRT plus nivolumab, ipilimumab, low-dose cyclophosphamide and aspirin (RACIN trial). Both TCRalpha and TCRbeta chains were reverse transcribed with V-gene-specific primers. The TCRs were subjected to amplification over 20 PCR cycles employing a constant-region primer in conjunction with a V-primer adapter. From the reads, TCRdb called clonotypes with MiXCR, one entry per CDR3 protein. The repertoire holds 50,000 or so distinct CDR3 sequences, with about 25% as singletons. The source was PBMCs, collected after low-dose radiotherapy plus immunotherapy. These receptors originate from a male donor with prostate cancer.

This clonotype was recorded many times. The chain links TRBV27 to TRBJ1-4, with D uncertain. This CDR3 has 18 amino acids. CDR1 is MNHEY, CDR2 SMNVEV, per germline (reference sequence). The V gene lost 0 bases and the J gene lost 0 bases, with 14 bases spanning the gap. The DNA for the CDR3 is TGTGCCAGCAGTTTATCCTCCAGAGGCCCAGCAACTAATGAAAAACTGTTTTTT. The encoded protein is CASSLSSRGPATNEKLFF.

This clonotype counts as medium-sized. The chain couples TRBV12-3 or TRBV12-4 to TRBJ2-1; D may be TRBD1 (5 bases). The V end was cut by 5 bases, the J end by 4 bases, with 9 bases between. This CDR3 comprises 13 residues. CDR3 protein: CASSQNRYNEQFF. The DNA of the CDR3 is TGTGCCAGCAGTCAGAACAGGTACAATGAGCAGTTCTTC.

This clonotype was seen repeatedly, ten times or more. This rearrangement joins TRBV28 to TRBJ1-4; D is perhaps TRBD1 (6 bases). Trimming took 6 bases from V and 3 from J, leaving 14 bases between them. Per the germline V gene, CDR1 is MDHEN and CDR2 is SYDVKM. The CDR3 extends over 15 amino acids. CDR3 protein: CASSLGGQSNEKLFF. For the CDR3, the DNA is TGTGCCAGCAGCCTCGGAGGACAGTCTAATGAAAAACTGTTTTTT.

V gene TRBV7-3 combines with J gene TRBJ1-5; TRBD1 might be the D (6 bases). The CDR3 extends over 17 amino acids. Germline CDR1 reads SGHTA; CDR2 reads FQGTGA. The V end was cut by 2 bases, the J end by 3 bases, with 17 bases between. This CDR3 reads CASSLAGRGLLNQPQHF. The CDR3 DNA is TGTGCCAGCAGCTTAGCGGGCAGGGGCCTCCTCAATCAGCCCCAGCATTTT.

By its share, this clonotype is medium-sized. J is TRBJ2-1 and V is TRBV14; unclear D gene. Germline V gives CDR1 SGHDN, CDR2 FVKESK. The CDR3 is made up of 16 amino acids. The V and J ends lost 3 bases and 8 bases respectively, with 20 bases between them. CDR3 loop: CASSQWLFSSGDEQFF. For the CDR3, the DNA is TGTGCCAGCAGCCAGTGGTTGTTTAGTTCCGGCGATGAGCAGTTCTTC. Filled out from reference TRBV14 and TRBJ2-1, the complete variable domain reads EAGVTQFPSHSVIEKGQTVTLRCDPISGHDNLYWYRRVMGKEIKFLLHFVKESKQDESGMPNNRFLAERTGGTYSTLKVQPAELEDSGVYFCASSQWLFSSGDEQFFGPGTRLTVL.

This clonotype was seen more than once but under ten times. J is TRBJ2-1 and V is TRBV3-1; 7 bases line up with TRBD2. The V and J ends lost 7 bases and 4 bases, in that order; junction bases with no gene match: 10. The germline V gene encodes CDR1 LGHDT and CDR2 YNNKEL (reference sequence). The CDR3 sequence is 15 residues long. The CDR3 region has the DNA TGTGCCAGCACCCCTAGCGGAGGCGAATACAATGAGCAGTTCTTC. It yields the protein CASTPSGGEYNEQFF.

A remark on this clonotype: Being one base from a much bigger clone, this may be a read error. J is TRBJ2-1 and V is TRBV5-1, with 7 bases that match TRBD2. The V gene's germline CDR1 is SGHRS and CDR2 YFSETQ. The CDR3 spans 15 residues. The V and J ends lost 0 bases and 10 bases, in that order; junction bases with no gene match: 10. Written as DNA, the CDR3 is TGCGCCAGCAGCTTGGGGGGACTATCGGTCGACGAGCAGTTCTTC. Residues: CASSLGGLSVDEQFF.

This clonotype was recorded at least ten times. The chain combines TRBV19 with TRBJ1-1, with 7 bases identical to TRBD1. The CDR3 is 13 residues long. CDR1 is LNHDA and CDR2 is SQIVND in the germline V gene (reference sequence). V was pared by 5 bases and J by 1 base, with 1 base of the junction left unmatched. CDR3 amino acids: CASSAGGNTEAFF. CDR3 sequence (DNA): TGTGCCAGTAGTGCAGGGGGGAACACTGAAGCTTTCTTT.

This clonotype was seen ten or more times. The rearrangement links TRBV6-8 to TRBJ1-5, with D tentatively TRBD1 (5 bases). The CDR3 has 15 residues. Germline lookup yields CDR1 MNHGY and CDR2 SAAAGT. Trimming pared 5 bases from V and 1 base from J, leaving 12 bases between. The CDR3 region has the DNA TGTGCCAGCAGTGAAGCGGGGGGGAGCAATCAGCCCCAGCATTTT. It is translated as CASSEAGGSNQPQHF.

This clonotype appeared a few times. This chain joins TRBV5-1 and TRBJ1-1; 8 nucleotides agree with TRBD1. The CDR3 has 14 amino acids. Trimming removed 2 bases from V and 1 base from J; junction bases left unmatched: 1. Germline assignment: CDR1 SGHRS and CDR2 YFSETQ. CDR3 nucleotide sequence: TGCGCCAGCAGCTTCGGACAGGGGAACACTGAAGCTTTCTTT. As protein: CASSFGQGNTEAFF. Full variable domain (rest looked up from reference TRBV5-1 and TRBJ1-1): KAGVTQTPRYLIKTRGQQVTLSCSPISGHRSVSWYQQTPGQGLQFLFEYFSETQRNKGNFPGRFSGRQFSNSRSEMNVSTLELGDSALYLCASSFGQGNTEAFFGQGTRLTVV.